These 20 T cell receptor beta chains came from one sample sequenced in a study of cytomegalovirus exposure and HLA in healthy donors. Using immunoSEQ multiplex PCR, the repertoire was profiled, and TCRdb retains in-frame clones only, with some absent. The table lists some 130,000 clones, around nine tenths of them singletons, with around 6% in the top ten. The specimen sequenced was PBMCs. The receptors derive from a woman aged 18 to 35 in good health and CMV-seropositive.

The chain has TRBV16 and TRBJ1-1, with TRBD1 as a possible D gene (5 bases). The CDR3 length is 15 residues. V lost 4 bases, J lost 1 base, and 13 bases lay in between. Germline values: CDR1 KGHSY, CDR2 FQNENV. As DNA, the CDR3 is TGTGCCAGCAGCCTTTTGGACACCTCGAACACTGAAGCTTTCTTT. Translation: CASSLLDTSNTEAFF.

The CDR3 DNA reads as TGTGCCAGCAGCAAAGCGGGAGATAGCAATGAGCAGTTCTTC. Translated: CASSKAGDSNEQFF. V gene TRBV7-9 combines with J gene TRBJ2-1; TRBD2 agrees at 8 bases. Per the germline V gene, CDR1 is SEHNR and CDR2 is FQNEAQ (reference sequence). The CDR3 covers 14 residues. Trimming cost V 5 bases and J 6 bases; bases outside gene matches: 6.

This clone appeared a single time. V and J are TRBV15 and TRBJ2-7; TRBD2 matches 7 bases. Germline V gives CDR1 LNHNV, CDR2 YYDKDF (reference sequence). The CDR3 sequence is 16 residues long. V was clipped by 0 bases and J by 3 bases; unmatched bases: 8. This CDR3 is CATSRDGGTTDYEQYF. CDR3 DNA: TGTGCCACCAGCAGAGATGGAGGGACTACAGACTACGAGCAGTACTTC.

The genes are TRBV5-8 and TRBJ2-5; D not resolved. Trimming left V 1 base short and J 1 base short, with 11 bases between. Germline-derived CDR1 and CDR2 are SGHTS and YDEGEE. The CDR3 runs 15 residues. The CDR3 nucleotides read TGTGCCAGCAGCTTGTCGGTAACTCGCCAAGAGACCCAGTACTTC. Translated, it gives CASSLSVTRQETQYF.

V gene TRBV19 combines with J gene TRBJ2-2; TRBD1 is a possible D gene (6 bases). CDR1 is LNHDA, CDR2 SQIVND, per germline (reference sequence). Trimming pared 0 bases from V and 14 bases from J, leaving 13 bases between. The CDR3 sequence is 13 residues long. CDR3 DNA sequence: TGTGCCAGTAGTATAGATCTATGGGGACAACTGTTTTTT. Translation gives CASSIDLWGQLFF. The variable domain in full, completed from reference TRBV19 and TRBJ2-2, reads DGGITQSPKYLFRKEGQNVTLSCEQNLNHDAMYWYRQDPGQGLRLIYYSQIVNDFQKGDIAEGYSVSREKKESFPLTVTSAQKNPTAFYLCASSIDLWGQLFFGEGSRLTVL.

J is TRBJ1-2 and V is TRBV6-5, with D uncertain. The CDR3 covers 13 residues. V was pared by 2 bases and J by 8 bases, with 12 bases between. CDR1 and CDR2 (germline): MNHEY, SVGAGI. The DNA of the CDR3 is TGTGCCAGCAGTTACAGCAGGAATAGAGGCTACACCTTC. As protein: CASSYSRNRGYTF.

The chain recombines TRBV4-2 with TRBJ2-1; possibly TRBD2 for D (6 bases). V was cut by 4 bases and J by 1 base, with 17 bases left in between. The CDR3 length is 17 residues. CDR1 is LGHNA, CDR2 YNFKEQ, per germline. The CDR3 spells CASSRRNSGTSYNEQFF. CDR3 DNA sequence: TGTGCCAGCAGCCGGCGTAATAGCGGAACGTCCTACAATGAGCAGTTCTTC.

This clone has just one count. The gene calls are TRBV6-5 and TRBJ1-2; 7 bases agree with TRBD1. Trimming cost V 6 bases and J 4 bases; bases outside gene matches: 5. This CDR3 is built from 13 residues. The germline CDR1 and CDR2 sequences are MNHEY and SVGAGI. The CDR3 spells CASRNRDSYGYTF. The CDR3 nucleotides are TGTGCCAGCAGAAACCGGGACAGCTATGGCTACACCTTC.

V and J are TRBV2 and TRBJ1-2; D is undetermined. V was pared by 0 bases and J by 8 bases, with 13 bases between. Germline V gene data show CDR1 as SNHLY and CDR2 as FYNNEI. The CDR3 is 14 amino acids. Here the CDR3 DNA reads TGTGCCAGCAGTGAAGCCGGGGATCCTCGGGGCTACACCTTC. It yields the protein CASSEAGDPRGYTF.

V and J are TRBV29-1 and TRBJ1-2; D might be TRBD1 (5 bases). The V end lost 3 bases, the J end lost 2 bases, and 22 bases lay between the germline ends. The CDR3 sequence is 17 residues long. Germline CDR1 SQVTM, CDR2 ANQGSEA. CDR3 region: CSVDRGGTLRPNYGYTF. The DNA for the CDR3 is TGCAGCGTTGACAGAGGAGGGACTCTTAGACCCAACTATGGCTACACCTTC.

Notes on this clone: Other DNA sequences in the same sample also yield this CDR3. The J gene is TRBJ2-7, the V gene TRBV19; weak D call: TRBD1 (6 bases). Germline assignment: CDR1 LNHDA and CDR2 SQIVND (reference sequence). Trimming pared 3 bases from V and 2 bases from J, leaving 8 bases between. CDR3 size: 13 residues. The CDR3 sequence: CASSIRDTYEQYF. In DNA, the CDR3 is TGTGCCAGTAGTATTAGGGACACCTACGAGCAGTACTTC. Drawing the rest from reference TRBV19 and TRBJ2-7, the complete variable domain is DGGITQSPKYLFRKEGQNVTLSCEQNLNHDAMYWYRQDPGQGLRLIYYSQIVNDFQKGDIAEGYSVSREKKESFPLTVTSAQKNPTAFYLCASSIRDTYEQYFGPGTRLTVT.

J is TRBJ2-5 and V is TRBV2; 8 bases are shared with TRBD1. V lost 6 bases and J lost 5; bases outside the gene matches: 11. CDR1 and CDR2 from the germline V gene are SNHLY and FYNNEI. The CDR3 covers 15 residues. The CDR3 region has the DNA TGTGCCAGCAGCGAAACCCTAGCAGGGGGCGAGACCCAGTACTTC. Translation gives CASSETLAGGETQYF.

The chain employs TRBV30 and TRBJ1-1; a possible D gene is TRBD1 (5 bases). The CDR3 is 13 residues long. Trimming took 6 bases from V and 2 from J, leaving 13 bases between them. Germline V gene data show CDR1 as GTSNPN and CDR2 as SVGIG (reference sequence). The CDR3 reads CACSGGVNTEAFF. DNA of the CDR3: TGTGCCTGTTCGGGGGGGGTAAACACTGAAGCTTTCTTT. The entire variable domain, with the rest obtained from reference TRBV30 and TRBJ1-1, is as follows: SQTIHQWPATLVQPVGSPLSLECTVEGTSNPNLYWYRQAAGRGLQLLFYSVGIGQISSEVPQNLSASRPQDRQFILSSKKLLLSDSGFYLCACSGGVNTEAFFGQGTRLTVV.

The chain joins TRBV7-6 to TRBJ1-4; the D gene is possibly TRBD1 (5 bases). V was shortened by 1 base and J by 5 bases, with 8 bases between the two germline ends. CDR3 length: 14 residues. Per germline, CDR1 SGHVS and CDR2 FNYEAQ. CDR3 region: CASSLGPGNEKLFF. The CDR3 region has the DNA TGTGCCAGCAGCTTAGGACCAGGGAATGAAAAACTGTTTTTT.

The chain uses TRBV29-1 and TRBJ2-5, with 7 bases identical to TRBD1. The CDR3 is 13 residues long. Germline V CDR1 and CDR2: SQVTM, ANQGSEA. Trimming took 6 bases from V and 7 from J; bases not matched to a gene: 11. The CDR3 loop is CSVARQGSRTQYF. The DNA of the CDR3 is TGCAGCGTGGCAAGACAGGGTAGCCGGACCCAGTACTTC. Filled out from reference TRBV29-1 and TRBJ2-5, the complete variable domain reads SAVISQKPSRDICQRGTSLTIQCQVDSQVTMMFWYRQQPGQSLTLIATANQGSEATYESGFVIDKFPISRPNLTFSTLTVSNMSPEDSSIYLCSVARQGSRTQYFGPGTRLLVL.

V usage is TRBV5-1 and J usage is TRBJ1-1; D is undetermined. Germline assignment: CDR1 SGHRS and CDR2 YFSETQ. Trimming stripped 0 bases from V and 6 bases from J, with 18 bases between. The CDR3 extends over 16 amino acids. In DNA form, the CDR3 reads TGCGCCAGCAGCTTGGCCGGAATTATGGGGAGCGCTGAAGCTTTCTTT. Translation: CASSLAGIMGSAEAFF.

This sequence joins TRBV25-1 and TRBJ1-1, with 9 bases fitting TRBD1. Germline CDR1 and CDR2: MGHDK and SYGVNS. The CDR3 has 16 residues. V was clipped by 6 bases and J by 3 bases; unmatched bases: 11. CDR3 protein: CASSPPGTGRDTEAFF. In nucleotides, the CDR3 is TGTGCCAGCAGCCCCCCCGGGACAGGGCGTGACACTGAAGCTTTCTTT.

This clone came up once. The CDR3 loop reads CASSPALLILSGANVLTF. Here the CDR3 DNA reads TGTGCCAGCTCACCAGCACTACTAATCCTCTCTGGGGCCAACGTCCTGACTTTC. The chain links TRBV18 to TRBJ2-6; no definite D call. This CDR3 is 18 amino acids long. Germline-derived CDR1 and CDR2 are KGHSH and LQKENI. The ends were cut back, 2 bases at V and 0 bases at J, with 14 bases in the middle.

CDR3 sequence reads: CASSYSEGGSYEQYF. CDR3 in DNA: TGTGCCAGCAGTTACTCAGAAGGGGGATCCTACGAGCAGTACTTC. The gene calls are TRBV6-5 and TRBJ2-7; D might be TRBD1 (6 bases). Germline CDR1 is MNHEY and CDR2 is SVGAGI. The CDR3 runs 15 residues. V shed 0 bases and J shed 1 base, with 10 bases lying between them.

This chain connects TRBV21-1 to TRBJ2-3; no check of the table's D call, TRBD2, against the DNA was made. TRBV21-1 is deemed a pseudogene. The CDR3 length is 18 residues. The CDR3 sequence: CASTKAGVKQYSTDTQYF. CDR3 in DNA: TGTGCCAGCACCAAGGCCGGGGTGAAACAGTATAGCACAGATACGCAGTATTTT.